This is a list of T cell receptor beta chains from one sample in a study of shared clonotypes between healthy human individuals. Data came from immunoSEQ multiplex PCR; TCRdb stores just in-frame clones and leaves some out. This sample has some 2.1 million clones, with about 95% found just once. The specimen was naive CD8+ T cells sorted from blood. The receptor source for this set is a man between 18 and 35 years old in good health. Each CDR3 is given with its conserved first and last residue. The order of the fields is V gene, CDR3 protein.

TRBV11-1 CASSLESGSYEQYF
TRBV7-6 CASSLEASLDEQFF
TRBV6-1 CASSERGQIQPQHF
TRBV4-2 CASSQVVGAPTPVETQYF
TRBV27 CASSLDPSGNLGGELFF
TRBV5-1 CASSLVGGGYTEAFF
TRBV7-6 CASSLIAGATYNEQFF
TRBV13 CASSFGQGAHYGYTF
TRBV10-2 CASSESTAPRYNEQFF
TRBV6-5 CASSYEGSLTGEQYF
TRBV27 CASSPSGTTEAFF
TRBV29-1 CSVAESSYEQYF